This T cell receptor (beta chain) originates from a study of untreated major depressive disorder. Study-level points and caveats: Compared with controls, depressed patients showed more TRBV05-01 (Vbeta 5.1) usage in CD4+ T cells.

CD4+ T cell purity was typically 85% to 95%. The assay was immunoSEQ multiplex PCR, and TCRdb's table has in-frame clones only and misses some. The sample shows 10,000 to 15,000 clones, 80% to 95% of them seen only once. Trimming removed 3 bases at V and 6 bases at J, with 14 bases between. Germline values: CDR1 SGHAT, CDR2 FQNNGV. This CDR3 contains 15 residues. On this clone: Its antigen is not identified.

This chain links TRBV11-2 with TRBJ2-2, with D possibly matching TRBD1 (6 bases). The specimen sequenced was CD4+ T cells from PBMCs. The sequence was collected from a man between 25 and 39 years old with major depressive disorder. In DNA form, the CDR3 reads TGTGCCAGCAGCTTGATAGGGGGTCCGCCCGGGGAGCTGTTTTTT. Translating it yields CASSLIGGPPGELFF.